This paragraph reports one T cell receptor (beta chain). Its antigen is as yet unknown. Data came from immunoSEQ multiplex PCR; TCRdb stores just in-frame clones and leaves some out. Among 66,000 or so clones listed, 70% to 75% were seen once. This sample was taken from a study of PD-1 blockade in classical Hodgkin lymphoma. Study at large: Intravenous nivolumab at 3 mg/kg was given to patients every 2 weeks.

Regarding the study as a whole: Among the patients, those starting nivolumab under 1 year after ASCT were excluded. Whoever responded completely had baseline diversity much like that seen in newly diagnosed patients.

CDR3 length: 14 residues. Trimming stripped 3 bases from V and 4 bases from J, with 12 bases between. Germline CDR1 MDHEN, CDR2 SYDVKM. Each and every patient relapsed after autologous stem cell transplantation, and patients got differing brentuximab vedotin exposure. The V call is TRBV28, the J call TRBJ1-2, with D uncertain. This receptor was obtained from a human donor with classical Hodgkin lymphoma. The starting material was peripheral blood mononuclear cells (PBMCs), obtained before the second cycle of nivolumab. CDR3 protein: CASSFDTGLYGYTF. The CDR3 DNA is TGTGCCAGCAGTTTCGACACCGGTCTCTATGGCTACACCTTC.